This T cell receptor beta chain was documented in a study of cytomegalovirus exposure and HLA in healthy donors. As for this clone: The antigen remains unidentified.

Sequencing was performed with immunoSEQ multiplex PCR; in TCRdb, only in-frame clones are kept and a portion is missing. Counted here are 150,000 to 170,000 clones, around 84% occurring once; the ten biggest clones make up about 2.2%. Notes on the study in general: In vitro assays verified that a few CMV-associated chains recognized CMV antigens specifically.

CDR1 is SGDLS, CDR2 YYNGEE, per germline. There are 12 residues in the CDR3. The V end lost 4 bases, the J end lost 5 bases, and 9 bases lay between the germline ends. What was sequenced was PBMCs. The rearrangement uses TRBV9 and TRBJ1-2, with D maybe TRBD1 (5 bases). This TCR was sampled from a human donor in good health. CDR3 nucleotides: TGTGCCAGCAGCAACCCAGGGTATGGCTACACCTTC. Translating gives CASSNPGYGYTF.